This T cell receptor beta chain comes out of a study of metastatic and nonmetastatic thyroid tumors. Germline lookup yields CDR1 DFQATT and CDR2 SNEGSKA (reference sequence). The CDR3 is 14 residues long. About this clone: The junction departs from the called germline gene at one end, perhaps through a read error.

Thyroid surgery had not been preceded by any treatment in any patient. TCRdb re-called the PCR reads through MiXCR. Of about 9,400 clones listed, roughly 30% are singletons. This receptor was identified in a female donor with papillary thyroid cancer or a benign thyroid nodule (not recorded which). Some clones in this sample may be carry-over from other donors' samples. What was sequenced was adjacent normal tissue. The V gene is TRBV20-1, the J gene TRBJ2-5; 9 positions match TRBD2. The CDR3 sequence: CSAGEAGGQETQYF. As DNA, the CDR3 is TGCAGTGCTGGAGAAGCGGGGGGTCAAGAGACCCAGTACTTC.